The 12 T cell receptor beta chains given below trace back to one sample, sequenced in a study of shared clonotypes between healthy human individuals. TCRdb's copy holds only in-frame clones and misses some; the assay was immunoSEQ multiplex PCR. The profile shows over a million clones, approximately 76% of them singletons. The sequenced sample was memory CD4+ T cells sorted from blood. As to subset: CD45RA-negative fraction. These receptors were obtained from a young man in good health.

This clone was seen more than once but under ten times. The chain has TRBV7-6 and TRBJ2-6; the D gene could be TRBD1 or TRBD2 (6 bases each). The CDR3 has 16 residues. Trimming took off 2 bases at V and 0 bases at J, with 8 bases between the two ends. From germline, CDR1 is SGHVS and CDR2 FNYEAQ. CDR3 in amino acids: CASSLSGASGANVLTF. The CDR3 nucleotides are TGTGCCAGCAGCTTATCGGGGGCCTCTGGGGCCAACGTCCTGACTTTC. Supplemented by reference TRBV7-6 and TRBJ2-6, the full variable domain reads GAGVSQSPRYKVTKRGQDVALRCDPISGHVSLYWYRQALGQGPEFLTYFNYEAQQDKSGLPNDRFSAERPEGSISTLTIQRTEQRDSAMYRCASSLSGASGANVLTFGAGSRLTVL.

This sequence joins TRBV7-3 and TRBJ2-4; 8 nucleotides line up with TRBD2. This CDR3 is built from 16 residues. Looked up from germline, CDR1 is SGHTA and CDR2 is FQGTGA. The V segment lost 4 bases and the J segment 3 bases; nucleotides outside the gene matches: 8. CDR3 in amino acids: CASSSGGGLGKNIQYF. The CDR3 nucleotides read TGTGCCAGCAGCTCCGGCGGGGGGCTTGGCAAAAACATTCAGTACTTC.

The DNA of the CDR3 is TGTGCCAGCAGCTTAGGGCTTGGAAACACCATATATTTT. Translation gives CASSLGLGNTIYF. The genes are TRBV7-6 and TRBJ1-3; D is ambiguous. V gave up 1 base and J gave up 3 bases, with 4 bases separating them. This CDR3 spans 13 amino acids. CDR1 is SGHVS, CDR2 FNYEAQ, per germline.

As to this clone: At one boundary the junction diverges from the germline segment, which might be a read error. This chain connects TRBV7-7 to TRBJ2-7; maybe TRBD1 (5 bases). The CDR3 sequence is 18 residues long. Germline loops: CDR1 SSHAT, CDR2 FNYEAQ (reference sequence). CDR3 region: CASSLQQRTPTKPYEQYF. CDR3 sequence (DNA): TGTGCTAGCAGCTTACAACAAAGGACACCTACAAAGCCCTACGAGCAGTACTTC.

CDR3 in DNA: TGTGCCAGCAGCCCGCACATGAACACTGAAGCTTTCTTT. Translated, it gives CASSPHMNTEAFF. The chain links TRBV11-1 to TRBJ1-1; D remains unclear. V dropped 5 bases and J dropped 0 bases, with 7 bases sitting between them. Germline CDR1 SGHAT, CDR2 FQDESV (reference sequence). The CDR3 spans 13 residues. The entire variable domain, with the rest obtained from reference TRBV11-1 and TRBJ1-1, is as follows: EAEVAQSPRYKITEKSQAVAFWCDPISGHATLYWYRQILGQGPELLVQFQDESVVDDSQLPKDRFSAERLKGVDSTLKIQPAELGDSAMYLCASSPHMNTEAFFGQGTRLTVV.

In this sample, this clone turned up once. The V gene is TRBV10-1, the J gene TRBJ2-7, with a possible D match to TRBD1 (6 bases). CDR1 is WNHNN, CDR2 SYGVQD, per germline (reference sequence). Deletions cut 3 bases from V and 4 bases from J, with 13 bases between. The CDR3 spans 14 residues. This CDR3 is CASSEAGDPYEQYF. In DNA, the CDR3 is TGCGCCAGCAGTGAAGCAGGGGACCCTTACGAGCAGTACTTC.

The genes are TRBV10-1 and TRBJ2-2; D may be TRBD2 (7 bases). CDR1 and CDR2 (germline): WNHNN, SYGVQD (reference sequence). V gave up 2 bases and J gave up 5 bases, with 15 bases separating them. The CDR3 extends over 16 amino acids. The CDR3 loop is CASSERRGPGTGELFF. CDR3 nucleotide sequence: TGCGCCAGCAGTGAGCGGCGGGGGCCAGGGACCGGGGAGCTGTTTTTT.

This chain links TRBV5-1 with TRBJ1-1, with D maybe TRBD1 (6 bases). The CDR3 consists of 14 residues. Germline V gene data show CDR1 as SGHRS and CDR2 as YFSETQ. Trimming left V 1 base short and J 3 bases short, with 10 bases between. The CDR3 protein is CASSLLGAHTEAFF. Written as DNA, the CDR3 is TGCGCCAGCAGCTTGTTGGGGGCTCACACTGAAGCTTTCTTT.

V gene TRBV27 combines with J gene TRBJ1-1, with D possibly TRBD1 on 5 matching bases. Germline values: CDR1 MNHEY, CDR2 SMNVEV (reference sequence). Trimming pared 11 bases from V and 1 base from J, leaving 14 bases between. This CDR3 region has 13 residues. The CDR3 loop is CAWGREENTEAFF. CDR3 DNA sequence: TGTGCCTGGGGCAGAGAGGAGAACACTGAAGCTTTCTTT.

This chain uses TRBV5-6 with TRBJ2-7; the D gene is possibly TRBD1 (5 bases). There are 13 residues in the CDR3. CDR1 is SGHDT, CDR2 YYEEEE, per germline. V was trimmed by 1 base and J by 3 bases, leaving 8 bases between them. The CDR3 is CASSLRGRYEQYF. For the CDR3, the DNA is TGTGCCAGCAGCTTGAGGGGTCGCTACGAGCAGTACTTC.

The chain is built from TRBV4-1 and TRBJ1-2; no definite D call. The germline gives CDR1 MGHRA, CDR2 YSYEKL. The V end was cut by 0 bases, the J end by 7 bases, with 15 bases between. The CDR3 totals 15 residues. The CDR3 sequence: CASSQEEGLHLGYTF. The CDR3, as DNA: TGCGCCAGCAGCCAAGAAGAGGGATTGCATCTTGGCTACACCTTC.

The chain uses TRBV5-1 and TRBJ1-2, with 7 bases matching TRBD1. The CDR3 is 15 amino acids. Germline V gene lookup returns CDR1 SGHRS and CDR2 YFSETQ. Trimming removed 6 bases from V and 0 bases from J; junction bases left unmatched: 8. CDR3 residues: CASTEKGAANYGYTF. CDR3 bases: TGCGCCAGCACCGAAAAGGGGGCCGCTAACTATGGCTACACCTTC.